The present TCR beta chain was sequenced within a study of T cell repertoires in cytomegalovirus infection. Concerning this clonotype itself: The antigen is unknown. Relative to the germline gene, one junction end is altered; a read error may explain this.

TCRdb re-called the reads through MiXCR, storing one row per CDR3 protein. The sample holds 230,000 or so distinct CDR3 sequences, 38% seen once. The CDR3 extends over 16 amino acids. Germline CDR1 reads MGHDK; CDR2 reads SYGVNS. J is TRBJ2-1 and V is TRBV25-1, with 9 bases matching TRBD1. The source is a human donor in good health (CMV status not recorded). Some clones in this sample may be carry-over from other donors' samples. Material: CD8+ T cells from cultured PBMCs, obtained from culture after CMV antigen stimulation. CDR3 amino acids: CASSVTGTGIYDEQFF. The CDR3 bases are TGTGCCAGCAGTGTTACCGGGACAGGGATCTACGATGAGCAGTTCTTC.